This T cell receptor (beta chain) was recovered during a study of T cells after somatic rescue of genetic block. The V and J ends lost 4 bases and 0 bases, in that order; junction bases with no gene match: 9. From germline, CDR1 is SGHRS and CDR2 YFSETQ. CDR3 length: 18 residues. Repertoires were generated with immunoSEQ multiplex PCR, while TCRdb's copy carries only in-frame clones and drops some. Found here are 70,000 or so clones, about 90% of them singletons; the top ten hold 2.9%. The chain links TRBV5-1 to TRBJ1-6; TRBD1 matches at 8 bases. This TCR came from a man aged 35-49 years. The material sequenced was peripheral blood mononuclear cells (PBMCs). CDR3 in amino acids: CASSPQGDLSSYNSPLHF. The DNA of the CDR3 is TGCGCCAGCAGCCCACAGGGGGACTTGAGCTCCTATAATTCACCCCTCCACTTT.